This TCR beta chain was sequenced for a study of spatial heterogeneity in lung cancer. There are a few counts of this clonotype. The time point is: blood at routine non-recurrence follow-up after resection. Whole RNA from tumor, nontumor lung or frozen PBMC was sequenced unsorted. TCRdb redid the calling of the 5' RACE reads with MiXCR, one entry per CDR3 protein. Among under 150,000 distinct CDR3 sequences listed, about 12% were seen once. The CDR3 spans 13 residues. Germline CDR1 reads LGHDT; CDR2 reads YNNKEL (reference sequence). V was cut by 0 bases and J by 4 bases, with 6 bases left in between. Source: PBMCs, taken at follow-up. The chain uses TRBV3-1 and TRBJ1-2; D is uncertain. The source of this sequence is a male donor with early-stage non-small cell lung cancer. The CDR3 region has the DNA TGTGCCAGCAGCCAAGAAGTCTTCTATGGCTACACCTTC. Translation: CASSQEVFYGYTF.